Listed below are T cell receptor beta chains from one sample, sequenced in a study of OX40 agonist ivuxolimab in advanced cancers. Generated by immunoSEQ multiplex PCR, the TCRdb table keeps only in-frame clones and is missing some. The sample carries around 150,000 clones, 85% to 95% recorded once. Sequenced material: CD4+ or CD8+ T cells sorted from blood, taken in a trial of the OX40 agonist ivuxolimab. The receptors stem from an adult with an advanced solid tumor such as melanoma, head and neck, liver or kidney cancer. The CDR3 runs from the conserved cysteine through the conserved F or W. The D gene is left open where the match is weak. Only some rows state a clone size, as once, few, many or a class for expanded clones.

>TRBJ2-1|TRBV25-1|.|.
CASSAKWSSYNEQFF
TGTGCCAGCAGTGCCAAGTGGAGCTCCTACAATGAGCAGTTCTTC
>TRBJ1-1|TRBV28|once|.
CASSLSGQRNTEAFF
TGTGCCAGCAGTTTAAGCGGACAAAGGAACACTGAAGCTTTCTTT
>TRBJ1-2|TRBV6-1|.|.
CASSEGTRGEGYTF
TGTGCCAGCAGTGAGGGGACAAGAGGGGAGGGCTACACCTTC
>TRBJ2-5|TRBV5-1|.|.
CASSPRRVQETQYF
TGCGCCAGCAGCCCCCGGAGGGTCCAAGAGACCCAGTACTTC
>TRBJ2-1|TRBV15|.|TRBD2
CATQAPGTSAYNEQFF
TGTGCCACCCAAGCCCCAGGGACTAGCGCATACAATGAGCAGTTCTTC
>TRBJ1-1|TRBV29-1|.|TRBD1
CSVGTVKNTEAFF
TGCAGCGTGGGGACAGTCAAGAACACTGAAGCTTTCTTT
>TRBJ2-5|TRBV7-2|.|.
CASSSNIRGETQYF
TGTGCCAGCAGCTCAAATATTCGGGGAGAGACCCAGTACTTC
>TRBJ1-2|TRBV21-1|.|.
CASSNEGDGYYGYTF
TGTGCCAGCAGCAATGAGGGTGACGGATACTATGGCTACACCTTC
>TRBJ2-5|TRBV7-6|.|.
CASSLVEGYQETQYF
TGTGCCAGCAGCTTAGTGGAGGGGTACCAAGAGACCCAGTACTTC
>TRBJ2-7|TRBV5-1|.|.
CASSLDSAYEQYF
TGCGCCAGCAGCTTGGACAGCGCCTACGAGCAGTACTTC
>TRBJ1-5|TRBV6-1|.|TRBD1
CASSGTGGWDQPQHF
TGTGCCAGCAGTGGGACAGGGGGCTGGGATCAGCCCCAGCATTTT
>TRBJ2-5|TRBV7-8|.|.
CASSLGHRETQYF
TGTGCCAGCAGCCTGGGACACCGCGAGACCCAGTACTTC
>TRBJ1-1|TRBV7-8|.|.
CASSLPPGGDTEAFF
TGTGCCAGCAGCTTACCGCCGGGGGGGGACACTGAAGCTTTCTTT
>TRBJ2-3|TRBV5-1|.|.
CASSREVERYTDTQYF
TGCGCCAGCAGCAGGGAGGTCGAGCGGTACACAGATACGCAGTATTTT
>TRBJ2-4|TRBV27|.|TRBD2
CASSARLANQGIQYF
TGTGCCAGCAGCGCTAGACTAGCGAATCAGGGCATTCAGTACTTC
>TRBJ2-3|TRBV6-5|.|.
CASSYFVADTQYF
TGTGCCAGCAGTTACTTTGTAGCAGATACGCAGTATTTT
>TRBJ1-1|TRBV6-4|.|.
CASSEQGNTEAFF
TGTGCCAGCAGTGAACAGGGAAACACTGAAGCTTTCTTT
>TRBJ1-1|TRBV28|.|TRBD1
CASSLPRARGRPPGKMNTEAFF
TGTGCCAGCAGTTTACCCAGGGCCAGGGGGCGACCTCCGGGGAAAATGAACACTGAAGCTTTCTTT
>TRBJ2-3|TRBV7-2|.|TRBD2
CASSLGASGRDTQYF
TGTGCCAGCAGCCTCGGGGCTAGCGGGAGAGATACGCAGTATTTT
>TRBJ1-1|TRBV14|.|.
CASSLDIKTEAFF
TGTGCCAGCAGCCTCGACATAAAGACTGAAGCTTTCTTT
>TRBJ2-1|TRBV7-8|.|.
CASIEGGSYNEQFF
TGTGCCAGCATCGAGGGGGGCTCCTACAATGAGCAGTTCTTC
>TRBJ2-7|TRBV7-2|.|TRBD2
CASSPPGGSGSVYEQYF
TGTGCCAGCAGCCCCCCCGGAGGTAGCGGGAGTGTCTACGAGCAGTACTTC
>TRBJ1-2|TRBV5-1|.|.
CASSPEAYGYTF
TGCGCCAGCAGCCCGGAGGCCTATGGCTACACCTTC
>TRBJ2-5|TRBV28|.|.
CASSLELLTQYF
TGTGCCAGCAGTTTAGAGCTACTGACCCAGTACTTC
>TRBJ2-1|TRBV7-8|.|.
CASSLARYEQFF
TGTGCCAGCAGCTTAGCTCGATATGAGCAGTTCTTC
>TRBJ2-7|TRBV19|.|TRBD1
CASREQGAAYEQYF
TGTGCCAGTAGGGAACAGGGGGCGGCCTACGAGCAGTACTTC
>TRBJ2-2|TRBV9|once|TRBD2
CASSVEAGGRRTGELFF
TGTGCCAGCAGCGTAGAAGCGGGGGGACGTAGGACCGGGGAGCTGTTTTTT
>TRBJ1-1|TRBV5-8|.|TRBD1
CASSLGAGGVLNTEAFF
TGTGCCAGCAGCTTGGGAGCAGGGGGCGTTTTGAACACTGAAGCTTTCTTT
>TRBJ1-2|TRBV25-1|.|TRBD1
CASSAFDRVDGYTF
TGTGCCAGCAGTGCCTTCGACAGGGTGGATGGCTACACCTTC
>TRBJ2-7|TRBV6-1|.|.
CARRGGPYEQYF
TGTGCCAGGAGGGGCGGACCCTACGAGCAGTACTTC
>TRBJ1-5|TRBV5-5|.|TRBD1
CASSRGQGGGNQPQHF
TGTGCCAGCAGCCGTGGACAGGGCGGGGGCAATCAGCCCCAGCATTTT
>TRBJ2-1|TRBV2|.|TRBD1
CASSDWGTGWNEQFF
TGTGCCAGCAGTGACTGGGGGACAGGGTGGAATGAGCAGTTCTTC
>TRBJ2-1|TRBV27|.|.
CASSISGTSENEQFF
TGTGCCAGCAGTATCTCCGGGACCTCGGAGAATGAGCAGTTCTTC
>TRBJ2-1|TRBV29-1|.|TRBD1
CSVVGQGYNEQFF
TGCAGCGTTGTGGGACAGGGGTACAATGAGCAGTTCTTC
>TRBJ2-7|TRBV5-5|.|.
CASSLVSGDEQYF
TGTGCCAGCAGCTTGGTTTCGGGGGACGAGCAGTACTTC
>TRBJ1-3|TRBV6-5|.|.
CASLTYQGPGNTIYF
TGTGCCAGCTTAACGTATCAGGGGCCCGGAAACACCATATATTTT
>TRBJ2-5|TRBV7-2|.|TRBD2
CASSLVDGGGGTQYF
TGTGCCAGCAGCTTAGTGGATGGCGGGGGGGGGACCCAGTACTTC
>TRBJ1-6|TRBV7-2|.|.
CASSFNSYNSPLHF
TGTGCCAGCAGCTTCAACAGTTATAATTCACCCCTCCACTTT
>TRBJ2-5|TRBV11-1|once|TRBD1
CASSPGQGSGQETQYF
TGTGCCAGCAGCCCAGGACAGGGTAGCGGTCAAGAGACCCAGTACTTC
>TRBJ1-1|TRBV4-3|few|.
CASSRDKSNTEAFF
TGCGCCAGCAGCCGGGACAAGTCGAACACTGAAGCTTTCTTT
>TRBJ1-2|TRBV10-3|.|.
CAISGTVYLGYGYTF
TGTGCCATCAGTGGGACAGTATATTTGGGCTATGGCTACACCTTC
>TRBJ2-7|TRBV20-1|.|.
CSARKVYEQYF
TGCAGTGCTAGGAAAGTGTACGAGCAGTACTTC
>TRBJ2-3|TRBV2|.|.
CASSEQGRTDTQYF
TGTGCCAGCAGTGAACAAGGCCGGACAGATACGCAGTATTTT
>TRBJ1-2|TRBV5-1|.|.
CASSLHRDTSPYGYTF
TGCGCCAGCAGCTTGCACCGGGACACCAGTCCCTATGGCTACACCTTC
>TRBJ1-2|TRBV19|.|TRBD1
CASIGTVYGYTF
TGTGCCAGTATCGGGACAGTTTATGGCTACACCTTC
>TRBJ2-7|TRBV19|.|TRBD1
CASSIGPQGVSYEQYF
TGTGCCAGTAGTATCGGCCCACAGGGGGTTTCGTACGAGCAGTACTTC
>TRBJ1-2|TRBV6-1|once|.
CASSEYRTRLGYTF
TGTGCCAGCAGTGAATACAGGACACGGTTAGGCTACACCTTC
>TRBJ2-1|TRBV11-2|.|TRBD2
CASSLELAGGPSSYNEQFF
TGTGCCAGCAGCTTAGAGCTAGCGGGGGGTCCCAGCTCCTACAATGAGCAGTTCTTC
>TRBJ1-6|TRBV5-4|.|TRBD1
CASSLGTGVIWSLHF
TGTGCCAGCAGCTTGGGGACAGGGGTAATTTGGTCCCTCCACTTT
>TRBJ2-5|TRBV11-2|.|.
CASSAHFEETQYF
TGTGCCAGCAGCGCCCACTTCGAAGAGACCCAGTACTTC
>TRBJ2-1|TRBV9|.|TRBD2
CASSVVAGGSYNEQFF
TGTGCCAGCAGTGTCGTAGCGGGAGGGTCCTACAATGAGCAGTTCTTC
>TRBJ1-1|TRBV6-5|.|.
CASSPPGGWTEAFF
TGTGCCAGCAGTCCCCCGGGGGGGTGGACTGAAGCTTTCTTT